This passage covers 16 T cell receptor beta chains from one sample sequenced in a study of T cells expressing NK-cell markers (dated by TCRdb to 2018 to 2021). The receptor library was made with 5' RACE. Sequencing used an Illumina HiSeq 2000. Following TCRdb reprocessing, every CDR3 protein sequence forms one entry, and DNA is not provided. The sample table records fewer than 550,000 distinct CDR3 sequences. 1.4% of the sample rests with the top ten. Sequenced: blood T cells: a sorted CD56 or NKG2C T cell subset, CD4+ or CD8+ T cells, or bulk PBMC T cells (not recorded which). The receptors come from a woman in her forties or fifties in good health. Donor details come from another sample of the same person, matched by shared clones.

The J gene is TRBJ2-5, the V gene TRBV11-2; without DNA, the TCRdb call of TRBD1 cannot be checked. The CDR3 totals 14 residues. Germline CDR1 reads SGHAT; CDR2 reads FQNNGV. CDR3 sequence reads: CASSLQGFKETQYF.

The chain couples TRBV2 to TRBJ2-3; without DNA, the TCRdb call of TRBD1 cannot be checked. The CDR3 is 15 amino acids. Germline V lookup: CDR1 SNHLY, CDR2 FYNNEI. The CDR3 sequence is CASRQDSWSTDTQYF.

The CDR3 here is CASSFLANTGGRRTEAFF. The genes are TRBV5-1 and TRBJ1-1; the D call of TRBD1 rests on TCRdb alone, since no DNA is present to check it. The length of the CDR3 is 18 residues. Germline V gives CDR1 SGHRS, CDR2 YFSETQ.

The chain links TRBV11-3 to TRBJ2-1; the D call of TRBD2 rests on TCRdb alone, since no DNA is present to check it. The CDR3 sequence is 13 residues long. Per germline, CDR1 SGHNT and CDR2 YENEEA. The CDR3 loop reads CASSQVRGDEQFF. Combining the CDR3 with reference TRBV11-3 and TRBJ2-1 gives the whole variable domain EAGVVQSPRYKIIEKKQPVAFWCNPISGHNTLYWYLQNLGQGPELLIRYENEEAVDDSQLPKDRFSAERLKGVDSTLKIQPAELGDSAVYLCASSQVRGDEQFFGPGTRLTVL.

This chain connects TRBV24-1 to TRBJ1-5; TCRdb proposes TRBD1, but this gene call is untestable without DNA. This CDR3 spans 16 amino acids. Germline assignment: CDR1 KGHDR and CDR2 SFDVKD. The CDR3 loop reads CATSDPTGGPDQPQHF.

The chain has TRBV12-3 or TRBV12-4 and TRBJ2-1; as DNA is missing, the TRBD1 call by TCRdb cannot be tested. The CDR3 sequence is 13 residues long. CDR3 sequence: CASSGAWGNEQFF.

The chain joins TRBV20-1 to TRBJ2-7; the D call of TRBD2 rests on TCRdb alone, since no DNA is present to check it. This CDR3 has 14 residues. Per the germline V gene, CDR1 is DFQATT and CDR2 is SNEGSKA (reference sequence). The CDR3: CSASRVQSGYEQYF.

This chain links TRBV2 with TRBJ2-1; the D call of TRBD2 rests on TCRdb alone, since no DNA is present to check it. The CDR3 sequence is 17 residues long. In germline, CDR1 is SNHLY, CDR2 FYNNEI. CDR3 loop: CASRSTSGSWAYNEQFF.

The chain employs TRBV20-1 and TRBJ2-1; the D gene TCRdb calls, TRBD2, cannot be checked with no DNA. This CDR3 region has 14 residues. CDR1 and CDR2 from the germline V gene are DFQATT and SNEGSKA (reference sequence). The CDR3 loop is CSAREPGTSGKQFF.

This chain uses TRBV15 with TRBJ2-7. This CDR3 spans 14 amino acids. CDR1 LNHNV and CDR2 YYDKDF come from the germline V gene (reference sequence). The chain's CDR3 is CATRRDRNSYEQYF.

CDR3 amino acids: CASSAPPRGRTEAFF. This sequence joins TRBV28 and TRBJ1-1; there is no DNA to check the TCRdb D call of TRBD1. This CDR3 region has 15 residues. CDR1 is MDHEN and CDR2 is SYDVKM in the germline V gene.

V gene TRBV5-1 combines with J gene TRBJ2-1; no DNA is available, so the TRBD2 call from TCRdb remains unchecked. Germline CDR1 SGHRS, CDR2 YFSETQ. The CDR3 is 18 residues long. The CDR3 spells CASTIGTSGRRRGNEQFF. The complete variable domain, with remaining parts taken from reference TRBV5-1 and TRBJ2-1, reads KAGVTQTPRYLIKTRGQQVTLSCSPISGHRSVSWYQQTPGQGLQFLFEYFSETQRNKGNFPGRFSGRQFSNSRSEMNVSTLELGDSALYLCASTIGTSGRRRGNEQFFGPGTRLTVL.

V is TRBV12-3 or TRBV12-4 and J is TRBJ1-4; TCRdb gives TRBD1 as the D gene, but with no DNA this cannot be confirmed. The CDR3 contains 12 residues. CDR3 loop: CASSTGGRSLFF.

The chain uses TRBV24-1 and TRBJ2-1; TCRdb designates TRBD1, a call that cannot be tested without DNA. The CDR3 contains 15 residues. Germline-derived CDR1 and CDR2 are KGHDR and SFDVKD. The CDR3 sequence: CATRAGTGTYNEQFF.

The chain uses TRBV2 and TRBJ2-1. Germline V CDR1 and CDR2: SNHLY, FYNNEI. CDR3 length: 12 amino acids. The CDR3 spells CASMGIGNEQFF.

V gene TRBV12-3 or TRBV12-4 combines with J gene TRBJ2-2; TCRdb's D call of TRBD1 is untestable without DNA. The CDR3 sequence is 17 residues long. The CDR3 loop reads CASSPSVAGRGTGELFF.